These 10 T cell receptor beta chains were sequenced from one sample in a study of blood T cell repertoires in COVID-19. Here immunoSEQ multiplex PCR was the method, and the copy in TCRdb shows in-frame clones only, minus some. The repertoire holds 110,000 to 150,000 clones, with 65% to 80% as singletons. The specimen sequenced was peripheral blood. Receptors originate from a woman aged 55-69 years with acute or convalescent COVID-19.

This rearrangement joins TRBV7-9 to TRBJ2-1; TRBD1 is a possible D gene (6 bases). Germline V gene sequence: CDR1 SEHNR, CDR2 FQNEAQ (reference sequence). V gave up 0 bases and J gave up 9 bases, with 18 bases separating them. This CDR3 is built from 16 residues. The CDR3 here is CASSLAAKDRPGEQFF. CDR3 nucleotides: TGTGCCAGCAGCTTAGCAGCCAAAGACAGGCCTGGTGAGCAGTTCTTC. Using reference TRBV7-9 and TRBJ2-1 for the parts outside the CDR3, the full variable domain is DTGVSQNPRHKITKRGQNVTFRCDPISEHNRLYWYRQTLGQGPEFLTYFQNEAQLEKSRLLSDRFSAERPKGSFSTLEIQRTEQGDSAMYLCASSLAAKDRPGEQFFGPGTRLTVL.

This chain uses TRBV14 with TRBJ2-5; 7 bases agree with TRBD2. Germline loops: CDR1 SGHDN, CDR2 FVKESK. The J segment lost 4 bases and the V segment lost 3 bases, leaving 8 bases of the junction unmatched. The CDR3 runs 15 residues. The CDR3: CASSHHSGGGETQYF. The CDR3 DNA reads TGTGCCAGCAGCCACCACTCTGGGGGGGGAGAGACCCAGTACTTC.

This sequence joins TRBV28 and TRBJ1-2; D remains unclear. With 3 bases removed from V and 3 bases from J, the gap between germline ends came to 11 bases. CDR3 length equals 14 residues. Looked up from germline, CDR1 is MDHEN and CDR2 is SYDVKM. CDR3 protein: CASSFGRWDYGYTF. The CDR3 DNA reads as TGTGCCAGCAGTTTCGGCAGGTGGGACTATGGCTACACCTTC.

The chain couples TRBV19 to TRBJ1-5, with a tentative D call TRBD1 (5 bases). Trimming stripped 7 bases from V and 5 bases from J, with 21 bases between. The CDR3 is made up of 16 amino acids. Germline V gene sequence: CDR1 LNHDA, CDR2 SQIVND (reference sequence). CDR3 nucleotides: TGTGCCAGTAAAGCATTGGTGATCGGGGGATATCAGCCCCAGCATTTT. Protein sequence: CASKALVIGGYQPQHF.

The chain is built from TRBV4-1 and TRBJ1-2; 7 bases map to TRBD1. CDR3 size: 15 residues. Trimming cost V 3 bases and J 6 bases; bases outside gene matches: 10. Looked up from germline, CDR1 is MGHRA and CDR2 is YSYEKL. CDR3 in DNA: TGCGCCAGCAGCCACCAGCTTATTACAGGGGATGGCTACACCTTC. Protein sequence: CASSHQLITGDGYTF.

The chain has TRBV6-5 and TRBJ1-2; 10 bases are a match to TRBD1. The CDR3 totals 13 residues. The germline CDR1 and CDR2 sequences are MNHEY and SVGAGI. J was trimmed by 5 bases and V by 7 bases; bases with no gene match: 4. As DNA, the CDR3 is TGTGCCAGCAACCGGGACAGGGGTTATGGCTACACCTTC. It yields the protein CASNRDRGYGYTF.

The genes are TRBV9 and TRBJ1-1, with TRBD1 matching 7 bases. With 5 bases clipped from V and 4 bases from J, the junction kept 8 bases outside the gene matches. The CDR3 is made up of 14 amino acids. Germline CDR1 and CDR2: SGDLS and YYNGEE. CDR3 residues: CASSAGGIITEAFF. The CDR3 DNA is TGTGCCAGCAGTGCAGGGGGGATTATCACTGAAGCTTTCTTT.

The genes are TRBV3-1 (or the pseudogene TRBV3-2) and TRBJ2-7, with D perhaps TRBD1 (6 bases). Germline values: CDR1 LGHDT, CDR2 YNNKEL (reference sequence). This CDR3 comprises 16 residues. Trimming removed 4 bases from V and 2 bases from J, with 18 bases in between. The CDR3 DNA reads TGTGCCAGCAGCCGTTCTACTAGAGGACAGCCCTACGAGCAGTACTTC. Amino acid sequence: CASSRSTRGQPYEQYF.

V usage is TRBV6-5 and J usage is TRBJ1-6; TRBD1 is a possible D gene (6 bases). The CDR3 sequence is 16 residues long. CDR1 and CDR2 from the germline V gene are MNHEY and SVGAGI. V was shortened by 0 bases and J by 7 bases, with 13 bases between the two germline ends. CDR3 sequence: CASSYSGGGNNSPLHF. DNA for the CDR3: TGTGCCAGCAGTTACTCGGGGGGGGGCAACAATTCACCCCTCCACTTT.

The J gene is TRBJ2-7, the V gene TRBV3-1 (or the pseudogene TRBV3-2), with TRBD1 matching over 10 bases. This CDR3 comprises 14 residues. With 5 bases clipped from V and 3 bases from J, the junction kept 4 bases outside the gene matches. Germline lookup yields CDR1 LGHDT and CDR2 YNNKEL (reference sequence). Here the CDR3 reads CASSRDRGGYEQYF. The CDR3 DNA reads as TGTGCCAGCAGCAGGGACAGGGGAGGCTACGAGCAGTACTTC.